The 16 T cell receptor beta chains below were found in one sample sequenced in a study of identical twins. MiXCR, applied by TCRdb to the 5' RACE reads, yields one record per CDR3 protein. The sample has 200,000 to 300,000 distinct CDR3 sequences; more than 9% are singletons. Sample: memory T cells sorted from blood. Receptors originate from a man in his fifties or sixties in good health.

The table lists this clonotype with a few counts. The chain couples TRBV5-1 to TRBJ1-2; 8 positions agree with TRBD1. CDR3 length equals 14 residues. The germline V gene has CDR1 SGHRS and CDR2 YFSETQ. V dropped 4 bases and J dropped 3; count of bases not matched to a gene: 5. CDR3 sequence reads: CASSPTTGDYGYTF. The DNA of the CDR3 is TGCGCCAGCAGCCCTACGACAGGGGACTATGGCTACACCTTC.

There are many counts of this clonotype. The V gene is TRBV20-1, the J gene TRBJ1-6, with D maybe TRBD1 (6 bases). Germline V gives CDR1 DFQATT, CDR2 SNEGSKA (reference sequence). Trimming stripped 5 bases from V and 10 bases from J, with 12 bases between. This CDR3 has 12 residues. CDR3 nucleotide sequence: TGCAGTGCTCCCGAGGGGGACTCACCCCTCCACTTT. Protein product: CSAPEGDSPLHF.

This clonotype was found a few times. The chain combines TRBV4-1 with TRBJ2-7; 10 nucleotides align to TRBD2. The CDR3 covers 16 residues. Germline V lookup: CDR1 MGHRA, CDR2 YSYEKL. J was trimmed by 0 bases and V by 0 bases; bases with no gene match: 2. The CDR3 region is CASSQDLAGGSYEQYF. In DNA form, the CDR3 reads TGCGCCAGCAGCCAAGACTTAGCGGGGGGCTCCTACGAGCAGTACTTC.

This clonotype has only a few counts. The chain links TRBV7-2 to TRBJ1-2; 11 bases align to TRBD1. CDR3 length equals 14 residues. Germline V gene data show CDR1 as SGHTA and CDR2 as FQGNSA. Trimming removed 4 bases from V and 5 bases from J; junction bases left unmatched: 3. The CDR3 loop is CASSSDRGPYGYTF. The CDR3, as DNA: TGTGCCAGCAGCTCGGACAGGGGGCCGTATGGCTACACCTTC. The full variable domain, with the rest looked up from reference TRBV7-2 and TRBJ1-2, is GAGVSQSPSNKVTEKGKDVELRCDPISGHTALYWYRQSLGQGLEFLIYFQGNSAPDKSGLPSDRFSAERTGGSVSTLTIQRTQQEDSAVYLCASSSDRGPYGYTFGSGTRLTVV.

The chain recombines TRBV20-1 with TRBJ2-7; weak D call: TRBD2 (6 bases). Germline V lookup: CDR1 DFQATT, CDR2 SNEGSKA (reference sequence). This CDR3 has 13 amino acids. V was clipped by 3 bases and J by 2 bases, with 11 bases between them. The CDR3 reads CSASSSAAYEQYF. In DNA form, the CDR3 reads TGCAGTGCTAGTTCTAGCGCCGCCTACGAGCAGTACTTC.

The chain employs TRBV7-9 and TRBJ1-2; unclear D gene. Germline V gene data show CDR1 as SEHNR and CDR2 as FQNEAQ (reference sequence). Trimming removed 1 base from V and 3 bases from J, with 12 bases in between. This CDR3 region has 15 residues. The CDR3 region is CASSLGLGIDYGYTF. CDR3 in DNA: TGTGCCAGCAGCTTAGGCCTGGGAATTGACTATGGCTACACCTTC. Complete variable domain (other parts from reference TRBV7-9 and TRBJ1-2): DTGVSQNPRHKITKRGQNVTFRCDPISEHNRLYWYRQTLGQGPEFLTYFQNEAQLEKSRLLSDRFSAERPKGSFSTLEIQRTEQGDSAMYLCASSLGLGIDYGYTFGSGTRLTVV.

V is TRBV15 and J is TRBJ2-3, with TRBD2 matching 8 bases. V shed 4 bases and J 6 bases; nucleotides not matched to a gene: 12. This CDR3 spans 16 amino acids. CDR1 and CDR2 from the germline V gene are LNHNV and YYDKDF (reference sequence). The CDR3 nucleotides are TGTGCCACCAGCACAAGGAGGAGCGGGAGTCCCGATACGCAGTATTTT. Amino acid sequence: CATSTRRSGSPDTQYF.

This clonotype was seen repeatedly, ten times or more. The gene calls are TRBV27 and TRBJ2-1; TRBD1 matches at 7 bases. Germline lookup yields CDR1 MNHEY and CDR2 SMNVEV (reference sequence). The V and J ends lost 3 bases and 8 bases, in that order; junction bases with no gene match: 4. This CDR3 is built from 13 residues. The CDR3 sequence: CASSFLGGDEQFF. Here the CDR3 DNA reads TGTGCCAGCAGTTTCCTAGGGGGCGATGAGCAGTTCTTC.

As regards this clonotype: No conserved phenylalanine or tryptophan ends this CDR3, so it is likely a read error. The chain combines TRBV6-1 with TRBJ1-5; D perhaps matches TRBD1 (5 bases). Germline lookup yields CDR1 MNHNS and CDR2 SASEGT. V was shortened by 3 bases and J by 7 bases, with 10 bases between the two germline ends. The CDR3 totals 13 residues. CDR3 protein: CASSDGGWQPQHV. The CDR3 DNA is TGTGCCAGCAGTGATGGGGGATGGCAGCCCCAGCATGTT.

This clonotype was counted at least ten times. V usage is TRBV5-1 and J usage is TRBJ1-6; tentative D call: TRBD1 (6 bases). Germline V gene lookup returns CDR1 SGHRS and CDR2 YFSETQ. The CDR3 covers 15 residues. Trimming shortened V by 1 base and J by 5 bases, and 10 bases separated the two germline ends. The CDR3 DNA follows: TGCGCCAGCAGCTTGATTGGGGGCAATAATTCACCCCTCCACTTT. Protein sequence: CASSLIGGNNSPLHF.

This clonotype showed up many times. CDR3 amino acids: CASSEPQETQYF. CDR3 nucleotides: TGTGCCAGCAGTGAACCACAAGAGACCCAGTACTTC. This chain links TRBV2 with TRBJ2-5; D unresolved. Germline values: CDR1 SNHLY, CDR2 FYNNEI. This CDR3 contains 12 residues. V was trimmed by 2 bases and J by 2 bases, leaving 3 bases between them.

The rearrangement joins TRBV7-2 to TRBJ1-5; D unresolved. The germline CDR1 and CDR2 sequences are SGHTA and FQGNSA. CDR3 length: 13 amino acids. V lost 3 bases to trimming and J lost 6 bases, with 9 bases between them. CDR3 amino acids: CASSFSGIQPQHF. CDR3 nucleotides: TGTGCCAGCAGCTTTTCGGGTATTCAGCCCCAGCATTTT.

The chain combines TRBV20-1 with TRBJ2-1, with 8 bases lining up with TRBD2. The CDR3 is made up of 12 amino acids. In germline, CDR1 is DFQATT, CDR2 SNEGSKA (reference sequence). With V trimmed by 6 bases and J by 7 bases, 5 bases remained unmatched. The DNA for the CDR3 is TGCAGTGCCCACGGGGGGGAGAATGAGCAGTTCTTC. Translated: CSAHGGENEQFF.

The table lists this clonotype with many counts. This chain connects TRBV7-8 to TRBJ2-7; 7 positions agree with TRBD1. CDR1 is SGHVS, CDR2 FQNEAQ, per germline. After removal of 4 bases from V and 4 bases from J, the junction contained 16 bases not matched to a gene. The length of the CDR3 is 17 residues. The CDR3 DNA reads TGTGCCAGCAGCTCGTACAACCCGGACAGGAAGAAGTACGAGCAGTACTTC. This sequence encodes CASSSYNPDRKKYEQYF.

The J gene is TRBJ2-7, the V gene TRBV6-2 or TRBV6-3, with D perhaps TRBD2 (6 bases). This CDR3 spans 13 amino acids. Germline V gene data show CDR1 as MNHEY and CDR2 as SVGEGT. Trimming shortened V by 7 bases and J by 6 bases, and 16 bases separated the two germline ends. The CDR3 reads CASTHSGRSEQYF. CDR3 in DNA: TGTGCCAGCACCCATTCAGGGAGGAGCGAGCAGTACTTC.

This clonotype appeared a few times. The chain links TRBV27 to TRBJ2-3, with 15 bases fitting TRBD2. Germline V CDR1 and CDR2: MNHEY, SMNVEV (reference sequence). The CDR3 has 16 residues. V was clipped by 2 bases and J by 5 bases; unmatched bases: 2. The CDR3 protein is CASSLTGLAGGDTQYF. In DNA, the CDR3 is TGTGCCAGCAGTTTAACGGGACTAGCGGGAGGAGATACGCAGTATTTT.